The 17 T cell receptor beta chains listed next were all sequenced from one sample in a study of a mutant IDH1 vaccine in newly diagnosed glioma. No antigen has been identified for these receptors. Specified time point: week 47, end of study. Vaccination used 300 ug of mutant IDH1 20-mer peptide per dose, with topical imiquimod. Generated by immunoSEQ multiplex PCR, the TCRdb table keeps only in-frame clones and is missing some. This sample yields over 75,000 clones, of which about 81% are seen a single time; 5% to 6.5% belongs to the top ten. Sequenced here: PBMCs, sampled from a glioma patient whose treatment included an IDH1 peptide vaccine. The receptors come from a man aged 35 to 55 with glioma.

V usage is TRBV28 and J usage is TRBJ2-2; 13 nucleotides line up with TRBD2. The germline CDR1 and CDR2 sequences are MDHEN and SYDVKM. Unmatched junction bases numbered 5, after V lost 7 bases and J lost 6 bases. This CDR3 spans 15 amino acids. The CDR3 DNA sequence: TGTGCCAGCACCGGGACTAGCGGGAATGCCGGGGAGCTGTTTTTT. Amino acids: CASTGTSGNAGELFF. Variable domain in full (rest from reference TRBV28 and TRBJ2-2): DVKVTQSSRYLVKRTGEKVFLECVQDMDHENMFWYRQDPGLGLRLIYFSYDVKMKEKGDIPEGYSVSREKKERFSLILESASTNQTSMYLCASTGTSGNAGELFFGEGSRLTVL.

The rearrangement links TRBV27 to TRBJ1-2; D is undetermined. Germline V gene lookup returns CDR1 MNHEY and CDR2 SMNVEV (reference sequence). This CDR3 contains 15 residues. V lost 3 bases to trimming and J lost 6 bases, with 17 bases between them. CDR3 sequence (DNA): TGTGCCAGCAGTTTTCAAGGCCCCGTAGGACATGGCTACACCTTC. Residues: CASSFQGPVGHGYTF.

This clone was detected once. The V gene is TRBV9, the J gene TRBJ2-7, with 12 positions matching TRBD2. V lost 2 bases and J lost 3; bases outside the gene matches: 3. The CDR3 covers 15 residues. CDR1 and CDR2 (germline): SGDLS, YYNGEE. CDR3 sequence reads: CASSVSTSGSYEQYF. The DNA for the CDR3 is TGTGCCAGCAGCGTTTCGACTAGCGGGAGCTACGAGCAGTACTTC.

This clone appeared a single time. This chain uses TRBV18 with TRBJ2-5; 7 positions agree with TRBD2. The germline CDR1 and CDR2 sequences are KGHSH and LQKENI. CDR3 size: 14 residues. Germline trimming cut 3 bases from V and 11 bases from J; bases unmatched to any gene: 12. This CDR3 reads CASSPTGGRGEQYF. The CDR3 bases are TGTGCCAGCTCACCGACGGGGGGTAGAGGTGAGCAGTACTTC.

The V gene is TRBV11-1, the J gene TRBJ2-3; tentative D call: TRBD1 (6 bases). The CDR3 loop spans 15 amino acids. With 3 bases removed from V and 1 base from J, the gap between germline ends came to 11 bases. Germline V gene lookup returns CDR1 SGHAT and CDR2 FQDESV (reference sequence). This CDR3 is CASSLVTGRTDTQYF. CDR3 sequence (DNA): TGTGCCAGCAGCTTGGTGACAGGTCGCACAGATACGCAGTATTTT. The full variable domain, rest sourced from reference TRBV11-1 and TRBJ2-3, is EAEVAQSPRYKITEKSQAVAFWCDPISGHATLYWYRQILGQGPELLVQFQDESVVDDSQLPKDRFSAERLKGVDSTLKIQPAELGDSAMYLCASSLVTGRTDTQYFGPGTRLTVL.

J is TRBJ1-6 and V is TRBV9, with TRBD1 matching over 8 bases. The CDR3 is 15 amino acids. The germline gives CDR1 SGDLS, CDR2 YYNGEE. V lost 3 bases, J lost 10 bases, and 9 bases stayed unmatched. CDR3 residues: CASSAEDRGASPLHF. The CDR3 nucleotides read TGTGCCAGCAGCGCAGAAGACAGGGGAGCCTCACCCCTCCACTTT.

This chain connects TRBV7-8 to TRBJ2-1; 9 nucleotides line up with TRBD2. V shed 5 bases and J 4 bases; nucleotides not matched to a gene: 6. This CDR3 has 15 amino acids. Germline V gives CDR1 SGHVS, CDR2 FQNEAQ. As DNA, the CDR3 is TGTGCCAGCAGCCTAACTAGCGGGCCTTACAATGAGCAGTTCTTC. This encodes CASSLTSGPYNEQFF.

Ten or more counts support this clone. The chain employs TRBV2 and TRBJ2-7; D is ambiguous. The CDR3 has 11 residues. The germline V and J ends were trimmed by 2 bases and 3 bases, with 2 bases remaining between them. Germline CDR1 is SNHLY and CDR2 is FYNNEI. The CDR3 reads CASSEIYEQYF. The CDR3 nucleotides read TGTGCCAGCAGTGAAATCTACGAGCAGTACTTC.

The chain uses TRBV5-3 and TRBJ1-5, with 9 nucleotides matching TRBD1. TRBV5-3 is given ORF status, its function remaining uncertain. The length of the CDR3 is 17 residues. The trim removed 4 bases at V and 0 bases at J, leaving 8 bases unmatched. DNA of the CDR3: TGTGCCAGAAGCCCGGGACAGGGTGCCCCTAGCAATCAGCCCCAGCATTTT. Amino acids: CARSPGQGAPSNQPQHF.

Here the CDR3 DNA reads TGCGCCAGCAGCCAAGGCGTCGGCACCAACTATGGCTACACCTTC. This sequence encodes CASSQGVGTNYGYTF. V and J are TRBV4-3 and TRBJ1-2; no clear D gene. Between the trimmed V and J ends, which lost 1 base and 2 bases, there was a span of 11 bases. The V gene's germline CDR1 is LGHNA and CDR2 YSLEER. There are 15 residues in the CDR3.

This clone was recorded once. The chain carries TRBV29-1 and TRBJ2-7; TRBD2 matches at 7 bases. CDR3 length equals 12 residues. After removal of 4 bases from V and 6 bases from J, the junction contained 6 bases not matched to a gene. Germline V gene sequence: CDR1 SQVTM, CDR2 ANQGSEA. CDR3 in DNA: TGCAGCGTTGGGACTAGTAGTGCCGAGCAGTACTTC. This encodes CSVGTSSAEQYF.

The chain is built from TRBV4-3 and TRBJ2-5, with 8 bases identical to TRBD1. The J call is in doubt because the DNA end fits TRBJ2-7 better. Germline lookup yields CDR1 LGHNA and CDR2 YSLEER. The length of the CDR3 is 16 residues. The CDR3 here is CASSQTWTGNVYEQYF. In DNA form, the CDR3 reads TGCGCCAGCAGCCAAACTTGGACAGGGAATGTTTACGAGCAGTACTTC.

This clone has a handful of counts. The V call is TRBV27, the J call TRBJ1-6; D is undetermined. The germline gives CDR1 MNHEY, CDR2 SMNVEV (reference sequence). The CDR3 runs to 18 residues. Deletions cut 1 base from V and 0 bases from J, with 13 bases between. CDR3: CASSLLWGLSSYNSPLHF. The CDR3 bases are TGTGCCAGCAGTTTATTATGGGGTTTGAGCTCCTATAATTCACCCCTCCACTTT.

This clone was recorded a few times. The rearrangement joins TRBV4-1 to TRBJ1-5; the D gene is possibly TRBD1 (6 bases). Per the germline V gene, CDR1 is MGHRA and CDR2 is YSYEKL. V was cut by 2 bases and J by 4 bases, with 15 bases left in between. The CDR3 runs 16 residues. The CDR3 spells CASSQPTGTANQPQHF. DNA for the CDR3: TGCGCCAGCAGCCAACCCACAGGGACGGCAAATCAGCCCCAGCATTTT.

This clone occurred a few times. CDR3 in DNA: TGTGCCAGCTCACAACAGGGACTGAACACTGAAGCTTTCTTT. As protein: CASSQQGLNTEAFF. V usage is TRBV18 and J usage is TRBJ1-1; possibly TRBD1 for D (6 bases). The V and J ends lost 4 bases and 0 bases respectively, with 9 bases between them. CDR1 and CDR2 from the germline V gene are KGHSH and LQKENI. This CDR3 region has 14 residues.

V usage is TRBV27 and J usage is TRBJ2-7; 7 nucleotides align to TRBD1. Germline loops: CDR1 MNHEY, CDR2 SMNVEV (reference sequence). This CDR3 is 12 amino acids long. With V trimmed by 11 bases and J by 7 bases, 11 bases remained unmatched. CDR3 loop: CAARQGGGEQYF. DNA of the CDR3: TGTGCCGCACGACAGGGTGGTGGAGAGCAGTACTTC.

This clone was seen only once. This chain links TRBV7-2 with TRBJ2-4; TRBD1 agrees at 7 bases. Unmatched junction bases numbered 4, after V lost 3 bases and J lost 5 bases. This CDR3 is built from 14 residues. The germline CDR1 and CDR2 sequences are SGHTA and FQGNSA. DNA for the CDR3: TGTGCCAGCAGCTTTAGGACAGGCGAAAACATTCAGTACTTC. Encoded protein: CASSFRTGENIQYF. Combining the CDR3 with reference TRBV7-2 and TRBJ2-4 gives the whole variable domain GAGVSQSPSNKVTEKGKDVELRCDPISGHTALYWYRQSLGQGLEFLIYFQGNSAPDKSGLPSDRFSAERTGGSVSTLTIQRTQQEDSAVYLCASSFRTGENIQYFGAGTRLSVL.